These 26 T cell receptor beta chains originate from one sample sequenced in a study of identical twins. TCRdb independently ran MiXCR on the 5' RACE reads; one entry per CDR3 protein. The table shows some 760,000 distinct CDR3 sequences, with 15% to 20% occurring only once. The same specimen was also included in a second study, on T cells expressing NK-cell markers.

Material: PBMCs. The receptors were gathered from a woman younger than 30 in good health.

DNA for the CDR3: TGTGCCAGCAGCGGGGGGTTGGCCGCCCCCGGCTACACCTTC. Translation gives CASSGGLAAPGYTF. V is TRBV9 and J is TRBJ1-2; TRBD1 might be the D (5 bases). CDR1 is SGDLS and CDR2 is YYNGEE in the germline V gene. The CDR3 totals 14 residues. Trimming stripped 3 bases from V and 8 bases from J, with 17 bases between.

This clonotype was found a few times. This chain links TRBV7-8 with TRBJ2-7, with 9 bases that match TRBD2. With 1 base clipped from V and 5 bases from J, the junction kept 6 bases outside the gene matches. Germline values: CDR1 SGHVS, CDR2 FQNEAQ. The CDR3 runs 15 residues. The CDR3 protein is CASSLDLAGADEQYF. CDR3 coding DNA: TGTGCCAGCAGCTTAGATTTAGCGGGAGCGGACGAGCAGTACTTC. Variable domain in full (rest from reference TRBV7-8 and TRBJ2-7): GAGVSQSPRYKVAKRGQDVALRCDPISGHVSLFWYQQALGQGPEFLTYFQNEAQLDKSGLPSDRFFAERPEGSVSTLKIQRTQQEDSAVYLCASSLDLAGADEQYFGPGTRLTVT.

This clonotype was seen a few times. This chain joins TRBV4-3 and TRBJ2-7; D may be TRBD1 or TRBD2 (5 bases each). Per the germline V gene, CDR1 is LGHNA and CDR2 is YSLEER. Trimming took off 6 bases at V and 3 bases at J, with 21 bases between the two ends. The CDR3 is made up of 16 amino acids. CDR3 region: CASRGTLGGGYYEQYF. DNA of the CDR3: TGCGCCAGCAGAGGGACCCTCGGCGGAGGCTACTACGAGCAGTACTTC.

This clonotype has at least ten counts. The chain links TRBV20-1 to TRBJ1-5, with D tentatively TRBD1 (6 bases). Per the germline V gene, CDR1 is DFQATT and CDR2 is SNEGSKA (reference sequence). The CDR3 consists of 12 residues. Trimming took 1 base from V and 5 from J, leaving 6 bases between them. DNA for the CDR3: TGCAGTGCTAGAGCAGGGGATCAGCCCCAGCATTTT. This gives the protein CSARAGDQPQHF.

This clonotype was picked up many times. The chain carries TRBV5-1 and TRBJ1-2; TRBD1 matches 7 bases. Trimming took 4 bases from V and 4 from J; bases not matched to a gene: 7. This CDR3 contains 14 residues. Germline CDR1 SGHRS, CDR2 YFSETQ. CDR3 DNA: TGCGCCAGCAGCGGAACGGGACAGCCCTATGGCTACACCTTC. It translates to CASSGTGQPYGYTF.

This clonotype has a handful of counts. This chain links TRBV10-3 with TRBJ1-2; D ambiguous. CDR1 and CDR2 from the germline V gene are ENHRY and SYGVKD. The CDR3 loop spans 15 amino acids. Trimming cost V 2 bases and J 5 bases, with 15 bases left between them. For the CDR3, the DNA is TGTGCCATCAGTGAGATCCGGGATCTGCGATATGGCTACACCTTC. Protein: CAISEIRDLRYGYTF.

The chain employs TRBV7-9 and TRBJ1-2; the match to TRBD1 covers 7 bases. There are 14 residues in the CDR3. The J segment lost 3 bases and the V segment lost 2 bases, leaving 3 bases of the junction unmatched. Per germline, CDR1 SEHNR and CDR2 FQNEAQ (reference sequence). The CDR3 here is CASSLLGTDYGYTF. The CDR3 DNA sequence: TGTGCCAGCAGCTTACTGGGGACAGACTATGGCTACACCTTC.

This clonotype has a handful of counts. This chain connects TRBV3-1 to TRBJ2-1, with 8 bases fitting TRBD2. This CDR3 has 15 amino acids. J gave up 12 bases and V 7 bases, and 17 bases lay outside the gene matches. CDR1 LGHDT and CDR2 YNNKEL come from the germline V gene (reference sequence). CDR3 DNA: TGTGCCAGCACCTCCGGGGTAGCGGGACTTGGGCCGCAGTTCTTC. Translated, it gives CASTSGVAGLGPQFF.

This clonotype appeared a few times. The J gene is TRBJ2-1, the V gene TRBV5-6, with D unresolved. The CDR3 extends over 14 amino acids. V lost 0 bases to trimming and J lost 11 bases, with 15 bases between them. Per germline, CDR1 SGHDT and CDR2 YYEEEE. The CDR3 here is CASSLAADPPKQFF. The CDR3 bases are TGTGCCAGCAGCTTGGCGGCGGACCCTCCTAAGCAGTTCTTC.

The genes are TRBV9 and TRBJ2-3, with 7 bases fitting TRBD2. Trimming removed 0 bases from V and 2 bases from J; junction bases left unmatched: 9. Germline V gene lookup returns CDR1 SGDLS and CDR2 YYNGEE. CDR3 size: 17 residues. CDR3 region: CASSVDRLARATDTQYF. For the CDR3, the DNA is TGTGCCAGCAGCGTAGATCGACTAGCTCGGGCCACAGATACGCAGTATTTT.

This clonotype was seen more than once but under ten times. This chain links TRBV20-1 with TRBJ2-4; 8 bases match TRBD2. This CDR3 spans 15 amino acids. CDR1 and CDR2 from the germline V gene are DFQATT and SNEGSKA (reference sequence). The V gene end was trimmed by 4 bases and the J gene end by 0 bases; junction bases not matched to a gene: 5. The CDR3 protein is CSAMLLAGAKNIQYF. The DNA for the CDR3 is TGCAGTGCTATGTTGCTAGCGGGAGCCAAAAACATTCAGTACTTC.

This chain connects TRBV6-2 or TRBV6-3 to TRBJ2-7; no clear D gene. The CDR3 runs 15 residues. Germline lookup yields CDR1 MNHEY and CDR2 SVGEGT. Trimming removed 3 bases at V and 5 bases at J, with 17 bases between. This CDR3 reads CASSYAARSNHEQYF. CDR3 bases: TGTGCCAGCAGTTATGCAGCGAGATCCAACCACGAGCAGTACTTC.

The chain employs TRBV7-6 and TRBJ2-1; TRBD2 matches 9 bases. CDR1 is SGHVS, CDR2 FNYEAQ, per germline. This CDR3 is built from 16 residues. Trimming removed 4 bases from V and 9 bases from J; junction bases left unmatched: 13. In DNA, the CDR3 is TGTGCCAGCAGCTCCCTTACGTCTAGCGGGATGGGTGAGCAGTTCTTC. This translates into CASSSLTSSGMGEQFF.

This clonotype was seen only a few times. This sequence joins TRBV7-9 and TRBJ2-5, with D perhaps TRBD1 or TRBD2 (5 bases each). V was clipped by 3 bases and J by 12 bases, with 11 bases between them. Germline V gene sequence: CDR1 SEHNR, CDR2 FQNEAQ (reference sequence). The CDR3 spans 11 residues. CDR3 region: CASSFRDREYF. CDR3 coding DNA: TGTGCCAGCAGCTTTCGGGACCGGGAGTACTTC.

The J gene is TRBJ2-4, the V gene TRBV29-1, with D perhaps TRBD1 (6 bases). The germline V gene encodes CDR1 SQVTM and CDR2 ANQGSEA. The CDR3 sequence is 14 residues long. Trimming stripped 0 bases from V and 9 bases from J, with 15 bases between. Written as DNA, the CDR3 is TGCAGCGTTGAAGATCCTGGGGACAAAGGCATTCAGTACTTC. Its translation: CSVEDPGDKGIQYF. The full variable domain, with the rest looked up from reference TRBV29-1 and TRBJ2-4, is SAVISQKPSRDICQRGTSLTIQCQVDSQVTMMFWYRQQPGQSLTLIATANQGSEATYESGFVIDKFPISRPNLTFSTLTVSNMSPEDSSIYLCSVEDPGDKGIQYFGAGTRLSVL.

The rearrangement joins TRBV15 to TRBJ2-3; weak D call: TRBD2 (6 bases). This CDR3 comprises 18 residues. V was shortened by 2 bases and J by 6 bases, with 24 bases between the two germline ends. CDR1 and CDR2 from the germline V gene are LNHNV and YYDKDF (reference sequence). The chain's CDR3 is CATSRPPGGAVRLDTQYF. CDR3 nucleotides: TGTGCCACCAGCAGACCCCCGGGCGGGGCGGTCCGGTTGGATACGCAGTATTTT.

The gene calls are TRBV20-1 and TRBJ2-7; D remains unclear. The V end lost 6 bases, the J end lost 6 bases, and 12 bases lay between the germline ends. Germline CDR1 reads DFQATT; CDR2 reads SNEGSKA (reference sequence). The CDR3 length is 11 residues. The CDR3 region is CSANMGGEQYF. In nucleotides, the CDR3 is TGCAGTGCGAACATGGGCGGCGAGCAGTACTTC.

This clonotype was detected a few times. The V and J genes are TRBV4-3 and TRBJ2-1, with D perhaps matching TRBD1 or TRBD2 (6 bases each). V was clipped by 3 bases and J by 8 bases, with 20 bases between them. Per germline, CDR1 LGHNA and CDR2 YSLEER. This CDR3 has 16 amino acids. CDR3 DNA: TGCGCCAGCAGCCAGGCTATAGCGGCCCCAGGGGATGAGCAGTTCTTC. This translates into CASSQAIAAPGDEQFF.

The chain employs TRBV20-1 and TRBJ2-5, with D possibly being TRBD2 (7 bases). The ends were cut back, 0 bases at V and 5 bases at J, with 19 bases in the middle. From germline, CDR1 is DFQATT and CDR2 SNEGSKA (reference sequence). The CDR3 spans 16 residues. This CDR3 is CSARDQNRGGGETQYF. The CDR3 DNA is TGCAGTGCTAGAGATCAGAATCGGGGAGGGGGGGAGACCCAGTACTTC.

The rearrangement uses TRBV20-1 and TRBJ2-2; D is perhaps TRBD2 (6 bases). The germline V gene has CDR1 DFQATT and CDR2 SNEGSKA (reference sequence). CDR3 length: 15 amino acids. The V end lost 0 bases, the J end lost 4 bases, and 12 bases lay between the germline ends. The CDR3 DNA reads as TGCAGTGCTAGAGAAGTAGGAGGGATCACCGGGGAGCTGTTTTTT. This codes for CSAREVGGITGELFF.

The table lists this clonotype with a few counts. The chain uses TRBV5-1 and TRBJ2-3; D remains ambiguous. Trimming shortened V by 2 bases and J by 1 base, and 8 bases separated the two germline ends. The CDR3 runs 14 residues. Germline values: CDR1 SGHRS, CDR2 YFSETQ. CDR3 protein: CASSFPGGTDTQYF. Here the CDR3 DNA reads TGCGCCAGCAGCTTTCCCGGTGGCACAGATACGCAGTATTTT.

Many counts were recorded for this clonotype. The chain is built from TRBV5-1 and TRBJ2-7; D gene uncertain. The germline V gene encodes CDR1 SGHRS and CDR2 YFSETQ. The CDR3 length is 13 residues. V was clipped by 0 bases and J by 2 bases, with 6 bases between them. CDR3: CASSLDRAYEQYF. DNA for the CDR3: TGCGCCAGCAGCTTGGACAGAGCCTACGAGCAGTACTTC.

This clonotype was seen only a few times. The V call is TRBV13, the J call TRBJ1-1; 12 positions agree with TRBD1. Germline CDR1 PRHDT, CDR2 FYEKMQ (reference sequence). V lost 5 bases and J lost 13; bases outside the gene matches: 8. The CDR3 length is 13 residues. The DNA for the CDR3 is TGTGCCAGCAGCATCGGGACAGGGGGCCGATTTTTCTTT. Translating it yields CASSIGTGGRFFF.

The sample holds one count of this clonotype. The rearrangement uses TRBV4-3 and TRBJ2-1; D gene unclear. Germline CDR1 reads LGHNA; CDR2 reads YSLEER. This CDR3 is 14 amino acids long. Trimming left V 0 bases short and J 4 bases short, with 7 bases between. CDR3 sequence: CASSQDAIYNEQFF. The DNA for the CDR3 is TGCGCCAGCAGCCAAGATGCCATTTACAATGAGCAGTTCTTC.

The chain employs TRBV6-2 or TRBV6-3 and TRBJ2-7; TRBD2 aligns across 7 bases. The junction had 19 bases not matched to a gene; V was cut back by 2 bases and J by 6 bases. Germline V CDR1 and CDR2: MNHEY, SVGEGT. The CDR3 has 18 residues. The CDR3 region has the DNA TGTGCCAGCAGTTACGGGTCTTTCGGTCGGCGGGAGTCAAGCGAGCAGTACTTC. Amino acid sequence: CASSYGSFGRRESSEQYF.

CDR3 bases: TGTGCCAGCAGCTTAGCGGCGGGAGAAAGGGACAATGAGCAGTTCTTC. This encodes CASSLAAGERDNEQFF. V gene TRBV11-3 combines with J gene TRBJ2-1, with 7 bases identical to TRBD2. This CDR3 is built from 16 residues. Germline loops: CDR1 SGHNT, CDR2 YENEEA. Losses at the gene ends were 1 base for V and 5 bases for J; bases not matched to a gene: 8.